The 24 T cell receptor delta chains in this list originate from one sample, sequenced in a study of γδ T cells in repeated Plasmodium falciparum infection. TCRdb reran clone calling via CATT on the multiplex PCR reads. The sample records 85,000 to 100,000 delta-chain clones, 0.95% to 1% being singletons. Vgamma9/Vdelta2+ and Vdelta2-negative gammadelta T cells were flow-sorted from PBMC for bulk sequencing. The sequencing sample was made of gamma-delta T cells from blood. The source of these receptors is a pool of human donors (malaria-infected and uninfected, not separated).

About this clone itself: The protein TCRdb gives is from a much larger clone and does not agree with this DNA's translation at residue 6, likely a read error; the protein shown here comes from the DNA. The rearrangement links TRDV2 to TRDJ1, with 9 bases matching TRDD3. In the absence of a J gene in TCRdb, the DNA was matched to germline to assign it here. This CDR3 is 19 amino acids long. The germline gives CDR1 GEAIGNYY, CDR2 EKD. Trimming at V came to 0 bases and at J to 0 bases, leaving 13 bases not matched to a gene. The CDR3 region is CACDTAPVLGDYYTDKLIF. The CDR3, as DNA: TGTGCCTGTGACACCGCTCCTGTACTGGGGGACTATTACACCGATAAACTCATCTTT.

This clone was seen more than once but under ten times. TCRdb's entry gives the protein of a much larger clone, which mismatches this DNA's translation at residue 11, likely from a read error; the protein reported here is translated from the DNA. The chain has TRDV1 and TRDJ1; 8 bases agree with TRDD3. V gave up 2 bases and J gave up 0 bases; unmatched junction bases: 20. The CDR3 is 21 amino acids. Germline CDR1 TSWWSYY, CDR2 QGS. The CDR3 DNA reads TGTGCTCTTGGGGAATCACCCTCGTTTACGGTTGGTGGGGGATACACCGATAAACTCATCTTT. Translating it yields CALGESPSFTVGGGYTDKLIF.

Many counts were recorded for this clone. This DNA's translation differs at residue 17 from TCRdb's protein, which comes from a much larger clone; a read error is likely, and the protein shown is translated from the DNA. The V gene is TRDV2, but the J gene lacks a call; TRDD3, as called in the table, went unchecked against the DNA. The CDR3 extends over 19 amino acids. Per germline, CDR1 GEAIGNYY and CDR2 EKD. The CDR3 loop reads CACDTVGSVVGDHTDKPIF. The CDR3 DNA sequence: TGTGCCTGTGACACCGTGGGCAGTGTGGTGGGGGACCACACCGATAAACCCATCTTT.

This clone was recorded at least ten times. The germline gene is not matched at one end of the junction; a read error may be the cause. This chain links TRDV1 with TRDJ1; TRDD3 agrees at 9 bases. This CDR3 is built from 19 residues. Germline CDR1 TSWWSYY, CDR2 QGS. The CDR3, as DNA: TGTGCTCTAGACGAGATTCCCCTTGACTGGGGGGGATACACCAATAAACTCATCTTT. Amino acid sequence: CALDEIPLDWGGYTNKLIF.

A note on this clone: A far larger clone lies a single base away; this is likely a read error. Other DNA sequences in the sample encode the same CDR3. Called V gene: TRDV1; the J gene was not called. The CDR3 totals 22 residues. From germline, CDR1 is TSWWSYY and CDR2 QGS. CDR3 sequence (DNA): TGTGCTCTTGGGGGCCTCCCTTTTCCCGAAAGGCGACCCACGAAGAAGACCGATAAACTCATCTTC. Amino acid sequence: CALGGLPFPERRPTKKTDKLIF.

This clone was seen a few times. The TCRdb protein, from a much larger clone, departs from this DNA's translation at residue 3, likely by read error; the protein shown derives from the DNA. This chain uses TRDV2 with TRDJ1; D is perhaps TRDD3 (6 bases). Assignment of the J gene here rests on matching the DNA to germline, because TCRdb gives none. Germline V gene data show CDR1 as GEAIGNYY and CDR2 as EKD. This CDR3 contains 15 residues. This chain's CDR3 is CAYDSLGGYTDKLIF. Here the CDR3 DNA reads TGTGCCTATGACAGCTTGGGGGGCTACACCGATAAACTCATCTTT.

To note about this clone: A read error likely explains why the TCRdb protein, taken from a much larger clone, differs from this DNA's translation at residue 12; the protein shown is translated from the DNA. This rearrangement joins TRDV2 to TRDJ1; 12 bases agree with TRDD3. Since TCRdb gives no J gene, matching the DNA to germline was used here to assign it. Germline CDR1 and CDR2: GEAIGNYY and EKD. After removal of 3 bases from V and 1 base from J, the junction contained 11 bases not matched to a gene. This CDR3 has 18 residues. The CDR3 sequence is CACDPLLGDTRSTDKLIF. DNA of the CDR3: TGTGCCTGTGACCCGTTACTGGGGGATACCCGGAGCACCGATAAACTCATCTTT.

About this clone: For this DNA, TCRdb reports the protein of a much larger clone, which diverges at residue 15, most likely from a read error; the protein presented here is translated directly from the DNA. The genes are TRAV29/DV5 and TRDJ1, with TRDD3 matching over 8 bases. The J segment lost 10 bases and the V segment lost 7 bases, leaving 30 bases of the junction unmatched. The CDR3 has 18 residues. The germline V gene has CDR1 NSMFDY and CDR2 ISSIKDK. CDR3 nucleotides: TGTGCACCCGTCTCCCTACGTCTAGGGGATACATACACCAATAGACTCATCTTT. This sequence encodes CAPVSLRLGDTYTNRLIF.

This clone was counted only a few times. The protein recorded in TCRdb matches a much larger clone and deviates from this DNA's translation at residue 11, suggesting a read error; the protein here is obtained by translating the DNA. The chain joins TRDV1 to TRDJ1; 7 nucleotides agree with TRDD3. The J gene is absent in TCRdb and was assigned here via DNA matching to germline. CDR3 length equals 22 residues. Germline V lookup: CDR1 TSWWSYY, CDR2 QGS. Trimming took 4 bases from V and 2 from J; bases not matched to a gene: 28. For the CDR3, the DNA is TGTGCTCTTGGGGTGGTGGTCGATACCCCGTGGTTATACTGGGGTTATACCGATAAACTCATCTTT. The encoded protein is CALGVVVDTPWLYWGYTDKLIF.

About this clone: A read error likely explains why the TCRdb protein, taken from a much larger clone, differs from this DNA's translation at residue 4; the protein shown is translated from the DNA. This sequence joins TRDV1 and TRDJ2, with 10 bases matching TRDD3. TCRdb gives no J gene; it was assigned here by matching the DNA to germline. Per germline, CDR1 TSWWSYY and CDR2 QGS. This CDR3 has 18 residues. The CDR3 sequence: CALEELQLGDILTAQLFF. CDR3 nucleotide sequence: TGTGCTCTTGAGGAACTCCAGCTGGGGGATATCCTGACAGCACAACTCTTCTTT.

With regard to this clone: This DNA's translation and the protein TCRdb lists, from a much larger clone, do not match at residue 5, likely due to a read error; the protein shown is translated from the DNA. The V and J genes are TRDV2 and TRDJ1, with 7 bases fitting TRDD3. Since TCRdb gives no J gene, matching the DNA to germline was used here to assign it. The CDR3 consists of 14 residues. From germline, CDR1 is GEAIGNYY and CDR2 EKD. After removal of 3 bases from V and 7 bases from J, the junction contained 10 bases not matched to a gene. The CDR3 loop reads CACDAVSGGTKLIF. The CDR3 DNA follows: TGTGCCTGTGACGCCGTCTCTGGGGGGACTAAACTCATCTTT.

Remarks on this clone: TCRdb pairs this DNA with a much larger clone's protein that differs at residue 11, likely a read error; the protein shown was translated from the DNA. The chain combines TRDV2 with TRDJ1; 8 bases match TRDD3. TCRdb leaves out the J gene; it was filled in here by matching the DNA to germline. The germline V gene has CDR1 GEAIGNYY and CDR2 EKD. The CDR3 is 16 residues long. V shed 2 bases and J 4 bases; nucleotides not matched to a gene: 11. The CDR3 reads CACDSLLLGGDDKLIF. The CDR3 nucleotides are TGTGCCTGTGACAGCCTCCTACTGGGGGGGGACGATAAACTCATCTTT.

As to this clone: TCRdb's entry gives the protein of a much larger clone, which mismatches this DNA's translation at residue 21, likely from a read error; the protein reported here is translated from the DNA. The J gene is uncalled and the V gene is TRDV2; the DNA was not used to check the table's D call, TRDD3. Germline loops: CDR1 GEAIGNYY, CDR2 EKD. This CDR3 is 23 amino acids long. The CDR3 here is CACDRLLGDTPHGKPVGAAQPFF. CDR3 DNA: TGTGCCTGTGACCGCCTACTGGGGGATACGCCCCACGGTAAACCGGTCGGCGCAGCACAACCCTTCTTT.

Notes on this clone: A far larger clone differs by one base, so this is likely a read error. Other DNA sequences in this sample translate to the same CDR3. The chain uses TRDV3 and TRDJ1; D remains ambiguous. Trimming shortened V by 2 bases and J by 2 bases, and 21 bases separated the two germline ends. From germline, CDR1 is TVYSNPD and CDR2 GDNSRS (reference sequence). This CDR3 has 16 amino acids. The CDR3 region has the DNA TGTGCCTTTCGTCTAGCCGGCTGGCAACTTACCGATAAACTCATCTTT. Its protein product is CAFRLAGWQLTDKLIF.

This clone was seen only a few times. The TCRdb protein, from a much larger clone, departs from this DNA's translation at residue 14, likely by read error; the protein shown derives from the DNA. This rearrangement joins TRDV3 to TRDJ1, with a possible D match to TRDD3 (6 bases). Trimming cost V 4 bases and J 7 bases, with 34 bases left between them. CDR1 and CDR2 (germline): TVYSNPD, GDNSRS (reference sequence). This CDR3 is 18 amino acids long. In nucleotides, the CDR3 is TGTGCCTACGGTACCCACTTCCGAACGGGGGGCCGACTGGGTAAACTCATCTTT. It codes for CAYGTHFRTGGRLGKLIF. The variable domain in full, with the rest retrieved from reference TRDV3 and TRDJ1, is CDKVTQSSPDQTVASGSEVVLLCTYDTVYSNPDLFWYRIRPDYSFQFVFYGDNSRSEGADFTQGRFSVKHILTQKAFHLVISPVRTEDSATYYCAYGTHFRTGGRLGKLIFGKGTRVTVEP.

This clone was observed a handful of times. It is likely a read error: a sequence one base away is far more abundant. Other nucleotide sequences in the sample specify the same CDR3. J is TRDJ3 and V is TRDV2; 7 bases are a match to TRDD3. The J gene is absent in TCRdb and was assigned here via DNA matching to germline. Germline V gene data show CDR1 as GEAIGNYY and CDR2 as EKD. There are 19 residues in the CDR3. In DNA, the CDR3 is TGTGCCTGCGACACAGCTGGGGGCCGAAGCTCCTGGGACACCCGACAGATGTTTTTC. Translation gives CACDTAGGRSSWDTRQMFF.

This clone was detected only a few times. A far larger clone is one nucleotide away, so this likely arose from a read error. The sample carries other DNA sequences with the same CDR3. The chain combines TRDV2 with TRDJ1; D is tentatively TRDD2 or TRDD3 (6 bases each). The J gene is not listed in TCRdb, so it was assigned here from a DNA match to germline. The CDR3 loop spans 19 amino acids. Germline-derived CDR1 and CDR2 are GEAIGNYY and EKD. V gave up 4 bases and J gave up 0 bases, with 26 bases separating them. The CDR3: CACDTGSYTGLLYTDKLIF. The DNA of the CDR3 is TGTGCCTGTGATACGGGATCCTACACTGGGCTACTTTACACCGATAAACTCATCTTT.

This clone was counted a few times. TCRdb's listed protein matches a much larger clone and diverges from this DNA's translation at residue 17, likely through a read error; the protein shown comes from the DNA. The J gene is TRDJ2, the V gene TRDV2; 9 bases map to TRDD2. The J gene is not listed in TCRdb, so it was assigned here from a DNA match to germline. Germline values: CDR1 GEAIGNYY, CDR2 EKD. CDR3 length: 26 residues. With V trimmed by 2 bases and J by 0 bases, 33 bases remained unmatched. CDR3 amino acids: CACDRIPSYGAGSPMGPGALTAQLFF. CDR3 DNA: TGTGCCTGTGACAGAATCCCTTCCTACGGAGCCGGGAGTCCCATGGGACCAGGAGCTTTGACAGCACAACTCTTCTTT.

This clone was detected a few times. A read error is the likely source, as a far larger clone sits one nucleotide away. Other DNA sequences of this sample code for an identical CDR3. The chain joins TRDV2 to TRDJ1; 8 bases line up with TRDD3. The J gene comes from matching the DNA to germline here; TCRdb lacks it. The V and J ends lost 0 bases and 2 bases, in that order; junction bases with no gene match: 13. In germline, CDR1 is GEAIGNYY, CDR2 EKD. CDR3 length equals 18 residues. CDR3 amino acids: CACDTVGDGAPRTDKLIF. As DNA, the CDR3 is TGTGCCTGTGACACCGTGGGGGATGGAGCCCCACGAACCGATAAACTCATCTTT.

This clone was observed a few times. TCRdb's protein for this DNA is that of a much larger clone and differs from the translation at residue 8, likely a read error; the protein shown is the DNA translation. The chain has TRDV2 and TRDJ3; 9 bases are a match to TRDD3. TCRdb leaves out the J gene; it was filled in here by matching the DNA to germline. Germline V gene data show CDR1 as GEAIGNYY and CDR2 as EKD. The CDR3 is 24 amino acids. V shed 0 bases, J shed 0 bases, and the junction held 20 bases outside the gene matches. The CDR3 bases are TGTGCCTGTGACACCAGGGTCTCCAACTGGGGGACAACGCGTGACTCCTGGGACACCCGACAGATGTTTTTC. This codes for CACDTRVSNWGTTRDSWDTRQMFF.

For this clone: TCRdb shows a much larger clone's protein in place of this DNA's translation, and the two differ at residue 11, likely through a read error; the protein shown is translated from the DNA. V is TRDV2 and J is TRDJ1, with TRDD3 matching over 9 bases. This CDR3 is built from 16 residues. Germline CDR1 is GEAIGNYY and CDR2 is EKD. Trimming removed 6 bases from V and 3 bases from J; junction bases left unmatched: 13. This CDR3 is CACSTGDTQCADKLIF. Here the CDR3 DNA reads TGTGCCTGTTCTACTGGGGATACGCAGTGCGCCGATAAACTCATCTTT.

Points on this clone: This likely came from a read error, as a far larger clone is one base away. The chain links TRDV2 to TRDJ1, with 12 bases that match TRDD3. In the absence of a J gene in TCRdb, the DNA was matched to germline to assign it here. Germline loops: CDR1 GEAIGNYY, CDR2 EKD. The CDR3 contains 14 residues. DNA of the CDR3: TGTGCCTGCGACACCGTACTGGGGGATACAGAACTCATCTTT. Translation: CACDTVLGDTELIF.

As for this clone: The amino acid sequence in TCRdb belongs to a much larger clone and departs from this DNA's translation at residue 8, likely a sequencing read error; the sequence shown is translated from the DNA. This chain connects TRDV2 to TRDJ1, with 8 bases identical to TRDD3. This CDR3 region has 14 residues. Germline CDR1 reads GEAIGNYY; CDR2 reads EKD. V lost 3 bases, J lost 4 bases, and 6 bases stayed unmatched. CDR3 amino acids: CACDQLGALDKLIF. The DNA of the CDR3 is TGTGCCTGTGACCAACTGGGGGCCCTCGATAAACTCATCTTT.

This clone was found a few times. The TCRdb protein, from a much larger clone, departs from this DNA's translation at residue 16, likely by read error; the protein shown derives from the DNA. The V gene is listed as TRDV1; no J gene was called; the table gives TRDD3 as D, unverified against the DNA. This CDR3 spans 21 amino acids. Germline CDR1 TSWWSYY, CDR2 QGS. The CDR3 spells CALGKGASSYRLVGGHVKLIF. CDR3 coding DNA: TGTGCTCTTGGGAAGGGGGCCTCATCCTACCGGCTCGTTGGGGGACACGTTAAGCTCATCTTT.